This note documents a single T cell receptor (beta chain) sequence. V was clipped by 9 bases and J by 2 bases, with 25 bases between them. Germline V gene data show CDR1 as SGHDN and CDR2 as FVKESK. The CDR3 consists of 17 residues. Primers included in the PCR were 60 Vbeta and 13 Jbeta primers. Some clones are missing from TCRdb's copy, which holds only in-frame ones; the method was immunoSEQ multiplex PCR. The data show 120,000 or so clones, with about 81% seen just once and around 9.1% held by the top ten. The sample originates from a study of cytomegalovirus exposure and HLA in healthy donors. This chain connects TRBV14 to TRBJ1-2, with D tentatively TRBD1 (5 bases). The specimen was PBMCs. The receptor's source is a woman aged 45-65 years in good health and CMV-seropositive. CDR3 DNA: TGTGCCAGATACGACCGGGGGTGGAGGGGTTCGAACTATGGCTACACCTTC. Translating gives CARYDRGWRGSNYGYTF.